Listed below are T cell receptor beta chains from one sample, sequenced in a study of circulating CD8 cells and anti-PD-1 response in melanoma. TCRdb ran MiXCR on the reads and lists one entry per CDR3 protein. The sample includes approximately 700 distinct CDR3 sequences, around 7% of them seen just once. The specimen comprised CD8+ T cells from PBMCs, sampled at baseline or after one month of anti-PD-1 therapy (not recorded which). The receptors here all came from a human donor with melanoma. Each CDR3 is given with its conserved first and last residue. Each record gives: clone size, J gene, D gene, V gene, CDR3 protein, CDR3 DNA. A D gene is named only where the DNA matches it firmly. Size values are once, few and many counts, or a class for expanded clones, and some rows have none.

>medium-sized|TRBJ2-3|TRBD2|TRBV2
CASSGPVIAGVTDTQYF
TGTGCCAGCAGTGGGCCCGTGATAGCGGGGGTGACAGATACGCAGTATTTT
>medium-sized|TRBJ2-1|.|TRBV27
CASSPPGPNYNEQFF
TGTGCCAGCAGTCCCCCCGGTCCGAATTACAATGAGCAGTTCTTC
>medium-sized|TRBJ1-1|.|TRBV7-8
CASSLAGEAFF
TGTGCCAGCAGCTTAGCCGGTGAAGCTTTCTTT
>medium-sized|TRBJ2-1|.|TRBV5-1
CASSLANNEQFF
TGCGCCAGCAGCTTGGCAAACAATGAGCAGTTCTTC
>medium-sized|TRBJ2-7|TRBD2|TRBV27
CASSVLAGASYEQYF
TGTGCCAGCAGCGTACTAGCGGGGGCCTCCTACGAGCAGTACTTC
>.|TRBJ1-6|TRBD1|TRBV27
CASRLTGGYNSPLHF
TGTGCCAGCAGGCTAACAGGGGGCTATAATTCACCCCTCCACTTT
>.|TRBJ2-4|TRBD1|TRBV20-1
CSATDSDRANIQYF
TGCAGTGCTACAGATTCTGACAGGGCGAACATTCAGTACTTC
>medium-sized|TRBJ1-1|.|TRBV27
CASDHSMGSGTEAFF
TGTGCCAGCGACCATTCTATGGGGTCGGGGACTGAAGCTTTCTTT
>.|TRBJ2-2|.|TRBV12-3/TRBV12-4
CASSIRQANTGELFF
TGTGCCAGCAGTATCCGACAGGCGAACACCGGGGAGCTGTTTTTT
>medium-sized|TRBJ2-1|TRBD2|TRBV27
CASSPTPGLAGGWQFF
TGTGCCAGCAGCCCTACCCCGGGACTAGCGGGGGGTTGGCAGTTCTTC
>medium-sized|TRBJ2-1|TRBD1|TRBV19
CASSRTGARSYNEQFF
TGTGCCAGTAGTAGGACAGGGGCCAGGTCCTACAATGAGCAGTTCTTC
>medium-sized|TRBJ1-2|.|TRBV27
CASSLGQSGTYGYTF
TGTGCCAGCAGTTTAGGACAGTCGGGGACCTATGGCTACACCTTC
>medium-sized|TRBJ2-7|.|TRBV29-1
CSVVSGAYEQYF
TGCAGCGTTGTGAGTGGGGCCTACGAGCAGTACTTC
>few|TRBJ1-2|.|TRBV19
CASSIRAPRDGYTF
TGTGCCAGTAGTATAAGAGCCCCGAGGGATGGCTACACCTTC
>few|TRBJ2-7|.|TRBV19
CAIEGQRCRSSYEQYF
TGTGCCATCGAGGGGCAGCGATGTAGATCATCCTACGAGCAGTACTTC
>medium-sized|TRBJ2-5|.|TRBV19
CASSIETTEETQYF
TGTGCCAGTAGTATTGAGACTACCGAAGAGACCCAGTACTTC
>few|TRBJ1-5|.|TRBV20-1
CSAVSYSNQPQHF
TGCAGTGCTGTAAGTTATAGCAATCAGCCCCAGCATTTT
>medium-sized|TRBJ2-2|.|TRBV11-2
CASSLTGWTGELFF
TGTGCCAGCAGCTTAACAGGGTGGACCGGGGAGCTGTTTTTT
>medium-sized|TRBJ1-1|.|TRBV9
CASSADTAFTEAFF
TGTGCCAGCAGCGCAGACACAGCGTTCACTGAAGCTTTCTTT
>medium-sized|TRBJ2-7|.|TRBV6-5
CASSLSSGGYQVSYEQYF
TGTGCCAGCAGTTTATCATCGGGGGGCTACCAAGTCTCCTACGAGCAGTACTTC
>medium-sized|TRBJ1-1|TRBD1|TRBV5-4
CASSRTGSWDTEAFF
TGTGCCAGCAGCAGGACAGGGTCTTGGGACACTGAAGCTTTCTTT
>medium-sized|TRBJ2-7|TRBD1|TRBV13
CASSLGAGTGVYEQYF
TGTGCCAGCAGCTTAGGCGCCGGGACAGGGGTCTACGAGCAGTACTTC
>medium-sized|TRBJ1-3|.|TRBV6-1
CASSEHPLSRALLDGNTIYF
TGTGCCAGCAGTGAACATCCGCTTAGCAGGGCCCTTCTCGACGGAAACACCATATATTTT
>medium-sized|TRBJ2-2|.|TRBV7-2
CASTQLAAGELFF
TGTGCCAGCACCCAACTGGCGGCCGGGGAGCTGTTTTTT